The 21 T cell receptor beta chains reported below all come from one sample, sequenced in a study of neoadjuvant anti-PD-1 for oral cavity cancer. Method: immunoSEQ multiplex PCR; TCRdb's copy keeps in-frame clones and lacks some. The sample holds roughly 8,100 clones; roughly 71% are singletons and the top ten take 2.5% to 3%. Sample time point: after neoadjuvant nivolumab, at surgical resection. This specimen was PBMCs, taken after nivolumab (anti-PD-1) treatment. These receptors were taken from a person aged 40 to 85 with oral cavity squamous cell carcinoma.

This clone was seen a few times. The CDR3 is CASSPSSLTGELFF. For the CDR3, the DNA is TGTGCCAGCAGCCCAAGTTCCCTCACCGGGGAGCTGTTTTTT. The rearrangement links TRBV7-3 to TRBJ2-2; D gene uncertain. The CDR3 has 14 residues. Germline CDR1 and CDR2: SGHTA and FQGTGA. V was clipped by 5 bases and J by 4 bases, with 11 bases between them.

V is TRBV29-1 and J is TRBJ1-2; D may be TRBD1 (6 bases). Germline V lookup: CDR1 SQVTM, CDR2 ANQGSEA. V was cut by 5 bases and J by 2 bases, with 12 bases left in between. This CDR3 has 13 amino acids. CDR3 sequence reads: CSVLRTENYGYTF. CDR3 nucleotide sequence: TGCAGCGTTCTTAGGACAGAGAACTATGGCTACACCTTC.

The rearrangement joins TRBV6-1 to TRBJ1-5; no clear D gene. Trimming shortened V by 2 bases and J by 3 bases, and 8 bases separated the two germline ends. Germline lookup yields CDR1 MNHNS and CDR2 SASEGT. This CDR3 comprises 14 residues. As DNA, the CDR3 is TGTGCCAGCAGTGAAATCCGGAACAATCAGCCCCAGCATTTT. This codes for CASSEIRNNQPQHF.

This clone has just one count. The chain uses TRBV5-1 and TRBJ2-2; 8 bases line up with TRBD1. This CDR3 is built from 16 residues. The trim removed 0 bases at V and 4 bases at J, leaving 5 bases unmatched. CDR1 is SGHRS, CDR2 YFSETQ, per germline. The chain's CDR3 is CASSLGGQDATGELFF. The CDR3 nucleotides read TGCGCCAGCAGCTTGGGGGGACAGGATGCCACCGGGGAGCTGTTTTTT.

CDR3 residues: CASSLVRDRGLGNTIYF. CDR3 in DNA: TGTGCCAGCAGCTTAGTTCGGGACAGGGGGCTTGGAAACACCATATATTTT. The V call is TRBV11-2, the J call TRBJ1-3; 12 positions match TRBD1. Looked up from germline, CDR1 is SGHAT and CDR2 is FQNNGV. The CDR3 consists of 17 residues. V lost 1 base and J lost 3; bases outside the gene matches: 4.

This clone was observed a handful of times. The J gene is TRBJ1-6, the V gene TRBV6-6; 10 nucleotides agree with TRBD1. The germline V gene encodes CDR1 MNHNY and CDR2 SVGAGI (reference sequence). The V gene end was trimmed by 6 bases and the J gene end by 6 bases; junction bases not matched to a gene: 8. CDR3 length: 16 residues. CDR3 DNA: TGTGCCAGCAGACCGCCGGGACAGGGGCTTAATTCACCCCTCCACTTT. Translation gives CASRPPGQGLNSPLHF.

The rearrangement uses TRBV25-1 and TRBJ2-7, with no clear D. There are 14 residues in the CDR3. The germline V gene encodes CDR1 MGHDK and CDR2 SYGVNS. V lost 4 bases to trimming and J lost 3 bases, with 13 bases between them. In nucleotides, the CDR3 is TGTGCCAGCAGTGTAGATTTCAGCGACTACGAGCAGTACTTC. Protein product: CASSVDFSDYEQYF.

This clone was observed a handful of times. The V call is TRBV10-2, the J call TRBJ1-5; 10 positions agree with TRBD1. CDR1 WSHSY and CDR2 SAAADI come from the germline V gene. The J segment lost 0 bases and the V segment lost 6 bases, leaving 5 bases of the junction unmatched. The CDR3 covers 16 residues. CDR3 in DNA: TGCGCCAGCAGGGGGACAGGGGTTGGTAGCAATCAGCCCCAGCATTTT. Translation: CASRGTGVGSNQPQHF.

The chain employs TRBV7-9 and TRBJ2-2; perhaps TRBD2 as D (5 bases). V was shortened by 1 base and J by 7 bases, with 10 bases between the two germline ends. This CDR3 has 14 amino acids. CDR1 and CDR2 (germline): SEHNR, FQNEAQ (reference sequence). The CDR3 region is CASSLDIGIGELFF. The CDR3 DNA reads as TGTGCCAGCAGCTTAGATATCGGGATCGGGGAGCTGTTTTTT. The full variable domain, its missing parts supplied by reference TRBV7-9 and TRBJ2-2, is DTGVSQNPRHKITKRGQNVTFRCDPISEHNRLYWYRQTLGQGPEFLTYFQNEAQLEKSRLLSDRFSAERPKGSFSTLEIQRTEQGDSAMYLCASSLDIGIGELFFGEGSRLTVL.

This chain joins TRBV2 and TRBJ1-6; D remains ambiguous. V dropped 1 base and J dropped 5 bases, with 6 bases sitting between them. Germline-derived CDR1 and CDR2 are SNHLY and FYNNEI. The CDR3 sequence is 14 residues long. The CDR3 reads CASSEGANNSPLHF. As DNA, the CDR3 is TGTGCCAGCAGTGAAGGAGCTAATAATTCACCCCTCCACTTT.

This chain links TRBV28 with TRBJ2-7; the match to TRBD2 covers 7 bases. CDR3 size: 15 residues. Germline CDR1 is MDHEN and CDR2 is SYDVKM. V dropped 3 bases and J dropped 0; count of bases not matched to a gene: 5. The CDR3 is CASSFPGGYSYEQYF. The CDR3 DNA follows: TGTGCCAGCAGTTTTCCCGGGGGGTACTCCTACGAGCAGTACTTC.

This clone was picked up one time. V is TRBV6-5 and J is TRBJ2-7; TRBD2 is a possible D gene (6 bases). Germline V gives CDR1 MNHEY, CDR2 SVGAGI. Trimming took off 5 bases at V and 2 bases at J, with 13 bases between the two ends. CDR3 length: 14 residues. CDR3 sequence (DNA): TGTGCCAGCAGTGCCTCACTAGCACCCTACGAGCAGTACTTC. Encoded protein: CASSASLAPYEQYF.

The chain couples TRBV27 to TRBJ2-1; 12 bases agree with TRBD2. Germline loops: CDR1 MNHEY, CDR2 SMNVEV (reference sequence). The CDR3 is 18 residues long. Trimming cost V 5 bases and J 0 bases; bases outside gene matches: 8. Written as DNA, the CDR3 is TGTGCCAGCAGTCCTGGACTAGCGGGGCAAAGCTCCTACAATGAGCAGTTCTTC. As protein: CASSPGLAGQSSYNEQFF.

This clone was found once. This chain links TRBV5-1 with TRBJ1-3; D unclear. The CDR3 is 15 amino acids. CDR1 is SGHRS, CDR2 YFSETQ, per germline. Trimming stripped 2 bases from V and 0 bases from J, with 9 bases between. The DNA for the CDR3 is TGCGCCAGCAGCTTAAGTTCAAGCTCTGGAAACACCATATATTTT. Translation: CASSLSSSSGNTIYF.

The chain uses TRBV14 and TRBJ1-6; possibly TRBD1 for D (5 bases). The CDR3 covers 16 residues. The germline CDR1 and CDR2 sequences are SGHDN and FVKESK. The V end was cut by 1 base, the J end by 3 bases, with 10 bases between. The CDR3 DNA is TGTGCCAGCAGCCAAGGGGAGGGGTTCTATAATTCACCCCTCCACTTT. Translating gives CASSQGEGFYNSPLHF.

This clone has a single count. The CDR3 region is CASSVGQMNTEAFF. The DNA for the CDR3 is TGTGCCAGCAGCGTAGGACAGATGAACACTGAAGCTTTCTTT. The chain couples TRBV9 to TRBJ1-1; D is possibly TRBD1 (5 bases). Trimming stripped 0 bases from V and 0 bases from J, with 6 bases between. The CDR3 covers 14 residues. Germline CDR1 reads SGDLS; CDR2 reads YYNGEE.

The CDR3 spells CASSLFPTQYF. DNA for the CDR3: TGTGCCAGCAGCTTATTCCCTACGCAGTATTTT. The rearrangement links TRBV7-9 to TRBJ2-3; D unclear. Trimming pared 2 bases from V and 8 bases from J, leaving 5 bases between. There are 11 residues in the CDR3. Germline V gives CDR1 SEHNR, CDR2 FQNEAQ (reference sequence).

The chain is built from TRBV2 and TRBJ1-5; D is unresolved. The CDR3 has 15 amino acids. V was shortened by 2 bases and J by 0 bases, with 8 bases between the two germline ends. CDR1 is SNHLY and CDR2 is FYNNEI in the germline V gene. The CDR3 protein is CASSELELSNQPQHF. CDR3 coding DNA: TGTGCCAGCAGTGAACTCGAACTTAGCAATCAGCCCCAGCATTTT.

The genes are TRBV7-2 and TRBJ2-2; no definite D call. In germline, CDR1 is SGHTA, CDR2 FQGNSA. The V and J ends lost 4 bases and 0 bases respectively, with 3 bases between them. This CDR3 spans 13 amino acids. The CDR3 loop is CASSSTNTGELFF. CDR3 DNA sequence: TGTGCCAGCAGCTCCACGAACACCGGGGAGCTGTTTTTT.

The chain links TRBV6-6 to TRBJ1-2; TRBD1 might be the D (6 bases). V shed 5 bases and J shed 5 bases, with 15 bases lying between them. Germline-derived CDR1 and CDR2 are MNHNY and SVGAGI (reference sequence). The length of the CDR3 is 14 residues. The CDR3 DNA reads TGTGCCAGCAGTACCTCGGGGGCGGAATATGGCTACACCTTC. Encoded protein: CASSTSGAEYGYTF.

V is TRBV4-1 and J is TRBJ2-7, with D possibly TRBD1 on 6 matching bases. The CDR3 is 14 residues long. Per germline, CDR1 MGHRA and CDR2 YSYEKL. Trimming left V 1 base short and J 5 bases short, with 12 bases between. The CDR3 protein is CASSQGWGPDEQYF. CDR3 coding DNA: TGCGCCAGCAGCCAAGGCTGGGGGCCGGACGAGCAGTACTTC.